This T cell receptor (beta chain) emerged from a study of cytomegalovirus exposure and HLA in healthy donors. The PCR employed 60 Vbeta primers together with 13 Jbeta primers. Clones were read by immunoSEQ multiplex PCR, and TCRdb kept only the in-frame ones, dropping some. The profile shows approximately 120,000 clones, around 86% of them singletons. The CDR3 covers 15 residues. Germline CDR1 reads SGHAT; CDR2 reads FQNNGV. The germline V and J ends were trimmed by 1 base and 3 bases, with 10 bases remaining between them. This clone was detected only once. Sequenced: PBMCs. The receptor was derived from a woman younger than 45 in good health and CMV-seronegative. This chain uses TRBV11-2 with TRBJ2-1, with D perhaps matching TRBD2 (6 bases). The CDR3 spells CASSLVQGLYNEQFF. CDR3 nucleotides: TGTGCCAGCAGCTTAGTCCAGGGACTCTACAATGAGCAGTTCTTC.